These 32 T cell receptor beta chains came from one sample sequenced in a study of STAT3 mutations in large granular lymphocyte leukemia. The table came from immunoSEQ multiplex PCR; TCRdb's copy has only in-frame clones and leaves some out. The sample records around 17,000 clones, 84% being singletons. The antigens of these receptors remain unknown. Study-wide findings and caveats: Every T-LGLL patient had at least one immunodominant TCRbeta clonotype.

Sequenced input: peripheral blood mononuclear cells. The source is a middle-aged man with T-cell large granular lymphocyte leukemia. Some clones in this sample may be carry-over from other donors' samples.

The chain links TRBV20-1 to TRBJ2-5; TRBD2 matches 7 bases. This CDR3 has 11 amino acids. J lost 5 bases, V lost 5 bases, and 2 bases had no gene match. Germline loops: CDR1 DFQATT, CDR2 SNEGSKA (reference sequence). DNA for the CDR3: TGCAGTGCTTCACTAGCGGAGACCCAGTACTTC. As protein: CSASLAETQYF.

The chain joins TRBV2 to TRBJ1-4; a possible D gene is TRBD1 (6 bases). This CDR3 contains 16 residues. CDR1 is SNHLY, CDR2 FYNNEI, per germline. The ends were cut back, 6 bases at V and 2 bases at J, with 16 bases in the middle. DNA for the CDR3: TGTGCCAGCAGCGAATATCAGGGGCTTACTAATGAAAAACTGTTTTTT. Protein: CASSEYQGLTNEKLFF.

In nucleotides, the CDR3 is TGTGCCAGCAGTCCGCGGGCTCTTTCAGCTAACTATGGCTACACCTTC. Translated: CASSPRALSANYGYTF. The chain links TRBV27 to TRBJ1-2; D gene ambiguous. V lost 5 bases, J lost 0 bases, and 16 bases lay in between. CDR1 is MNHEY and CDR2 is SMNVEV in the germline V gene (reference sequence). This CDR3 is built from 16 residues.

The chain carries TRBV7-2 and TRBJ2-7, with D maybe TRBD1 (7 bases). V lost 5 bases to trimming and J lost 1 base, with 18 bases between them. This CDR3 comprises 16 residues. Germline V gene data show CDR1 as SGHTA and CDR2 as FQGNSA. The CDR3 coding sequence is TGTGCCAGCAGCCGCCAGGGGGGTCTCCGTTCCTACGAGCAGTACTTC. Protein sequence: CASSRQGGLRSYEQYF.

The gene calls are TRBV27 and TRBJ1-1; D not certain. Germline lookup yields CDR1 MNHEY and CDR2 SMNVEV (reference sequence). The CDR3 length is 14 residues. V gave up 2 bases and J gave up 5 bases, with 12 bases separating them. DNA for the CDR3: TGTGCCAGCAGTTTAACAGTGAGGAGGACTGAAGCTTTCTTT. It yields the protein CASSLTVRRTEAFF.

On this clone itself: The junction does not match germline at one end; this may be a read error. The rearrangement uses TRBV6-4 and TRBJ2-3, with 10 bases identical to TRBD1. The CDR3 runs to 13 residues. From germline, CDR1 is MRHNA and CDR2 SNTAGT. The CDR3 here is CASGTGVTDRQYF. CDR3 nucleotide sequence: TGTGCCAGCGGGACAGGGGTCACAGATAGGCAGTATTTT.

The V call is TRBV7-2, the J call TRBJ1-2; D uncertain. V was cut by 0 bases and J by 2 bases, with 4 bases left in between. Germline CDR1 reads SGHTA; CDR2 reads FQGNSA. The CDR3 runs 13 residues. The CDR3, as DNA: TGTGCCAGCAGCTTAGCCGGGAACTATGGCTACACCTTC. Its protein product is CASSLAGNYGYTF.

The genes are TRBV25-1 and TRBJ2-4; the D gene is possibly TRBD1 (6 bases). Deletions cut 9 bases from V and 2 bases from J, with 14 bases between. This CDR3 is 14 amino acids long. Germline values: CDR1 MGHDK, CDR2 SYGVNS. DNA of the CDR3: TGTGCCAGTGAAGGGGGAGCATCCAAAAACATTCAGTACTTC. Its translation is CASEGGASKNIQYF.

V usage is TRBV18 and J usage is TRBJ1-2, with D hard to call. The V gene's germline CDR1 is KGHSH and CDR2 LQKENI. V lost 6 bases and J 4 bases, leaving 15 bases between the germline ends. There are 14 residues in the CDR3. CDR3 protein: CASSPGQDPYGYTF. CDR3 nucleotide sequence: TGTGCCAGCTCTCCTGGCCAGGACCCCTATGGCTACACCTTC.

V and J are TRBV7-9 and TRBJ1-1; no firm D call. The ends were cut back, 9 bases at V and 2 bases at J, with 10 bases in the middle. The CDR3 length is 12 residues. Germline V lookup: CDR1 SEHNR, CDR2 FQNEAQ (reference sequence). The CDR3 reads CASSRTNTEAFF. In nucleotides, the CDR3 is TGTGCCAGTAGCCGGACCAACACTGAAGCTTTCTTT.

A single count supports this clone. The chain carries TRBV19 and TRBJ1-2, with D possibly matching TRBD1 (5 bases). Germline loops: CDR1 LNHDA, CDR2 SQIVND (reference sequence). The V end was cut by 8 bases, the J end by 5 bases, with 15 bases between. This CDR3 has 13 residues. This chain's CDR3 is CASSLTRDYGYTF. The CDR3 DNA reads as TGTGCCAGTTCATTGACCAGGGATTATGGCTACACCTTC.

The chain employs TRBV18 and TRBJ1-2; D call uncertain. V lost 4 bases and J lost 8, with 20 bases in between. Looked up from germline, CDR1 is KGHSH and CDR2 is LQKENI. The CDR3 loop spans 15 amino acids. The CDR3 spells CASSLEVARSRGYTF. The CDR3 DNA reads as TGTGCCAGCTCACTGGAGGTCGCCAGATCGCGAGGCTACACCTTC.

The chain links TRBV7-2 to TRBJ2-7; TRBD2 aligns across 12 bases. The CDR3 is 14 residues long. Germline trimming cut 1 base from V and 9 bases from J; bases unmatched to any gene: 4. Looked up from germline, CDR1 is SGHTA and CDR2 is FQGNSA. CDR3 bases: TGTGCCAGCAGCTTAGGACTAGCGGGAGACGCGCAGTACTTC. It encodes CASSLGLAGDAQYF.

The genes are TRBV5-1 and TRBJ2-7; TRBD1 might be the D (6 bases). The germline gives CDR1 SGHRS, CDR2 YFSETQ. Trimming left V 0 bases short and J 3 bases short, with 13 bases between. The CDR3 extends over 15 amino acids. The CDR3 is CASSLGGGGHYEQYF. The CDR3 DNA is TGCGCCAGCAGCTTGGGGGGTGGGGGCCACTACGAGCAGTACTTC.

CDR3 sequence: CASSFSTGSNYGYTF. The CDR3 DNA follows: TGTGCCAGCAGCTTCTCGACAGGGTCTAACTATGGCTACACCTTC. The genes are TRBV7-2 and TRBJ1-2, with 7 bases lining up with TRBD1. The CDR3 has 15 residues. Germline trimming cut 3 bases from V and 0 bases from J; bases unmatched to any gene: 4. Per the germline V gene, CDR1 is SGHTA and CDR2 is FQGNSA.

This chain uses TRBV4-2 with TRBJ2-5, with 7 nucleotides matching TRBD2. The CDR3 is 14 amino acids. V was pared by 1 base and J by 5 bases, with 4 bases of the junction left unmatched. Germline V gene sequence: CDR1 LGHNA, CDR2 YNFKEQ. The CDR3 nucleotides read TGTGCCAGCAGCCAAGGGGACGGGGGGGAGACCCAGTACTTC. This encodes CASSQGDGGETQYF.

This clone was detected a few times. This chain connects TRBV7-9 to TRBJ2-6; no firm D call. The V end lost 3 bases, the J end lost 0 bases, and 6 bases lay between the germline ends. Germline lookup yields CDR1 SEHNR and CDR2 FQNEAQ (reference sequence). The CDR3 has 15 amino acids. The CDR3 here is CASSLDGSGANVLTF. Here the CDR3 DNA reads TGTGCCAGCAGCTTGGATGGCTCTGGGGCCAACGTCCTGACTTTC.

The genes are TRBV30 and TRBJ2-1; D remains unclear. Trimming cost V 5 bases and J 7 bases, with 15 bases left between them. The germline V gene encodes CDR1 GTSNPN and CDR2 SVGIG (reference sequence). There are 13 residues in the CDR3. The CDR3 reads CAWVPPSLNEQFF. The CDR3 coding sequence is TGTGCCTGGGTCCCCCCCTCTTTAAATGAGCAGTTCTTC. Filled out from reference TRBV30 and TRBJ2-1, the complete variable domain reads SQTIHQWPATLVQPVGSPLSLECTVEGTSNPNLYWYRQAAGRGLQLLFYSVGIGQISSEVPQNLSASRPQDRQFILSSKKLLLSDSGFYLCAWVPPSLNEQFFGPGTRLTVL.

This clone was seen only once. The V call is TRBV18, the J call TRBJ1-2; D is unresolved. Germline V lookup: CDR1 KGHSH, CDR2 LQKENI. The CDR3 is 13 residues long. V lost 2 bases to trimming and J lost 7 bases, with 11 bases between them. CDR3 DNA: TGTGCCAGCTCACCAGAACAGAGATCTGGCTACACCTTC. It encodes CASSPEQRSGYTF.

This chain uses TRBV7-3 with TRBJ2-3; D is unresolved. CDR3 length: 12 amino acids. Trimming removed 1 base at V and 4 bases at J, with 3 bases between. Looked up from germline, CDR1 is SGHTA and CDR2 is FQGTGA. The CDR3 reads CASSLMSDTQYF. CDR3 DNA: TGTGCCAGCAGCTTAATGTCAGATACGCAGTATTTT.

The chain combines TRBV7-9 with TRBJ2-6; the D gene is possibly TRBD2 (5 bases). V lost 5 bases and J 1 base, leaving 12 bases between the germline ends. The germline V gene has CDR1 SEHNR and CDR2 FQNEAQ (reference sequence). The CDR3 is 16 amino acids. CDR3 sequence reads: CASSHTGLSGANVLTF. The CDR3 nucleotides are TGTGCCAGCAGCCACACGGGGTTATCTGGGGCCAACGTCCTGACTTTC.

The CDR3 reads CASFKSSASYEQYF. For the CDR3, the DNA is TGTGCCAGCTTCAAATCTAGCGCCTCCTACGAGCAGTACTTC. The chain carries TRBV18 and TRBJ2-7; a weak D match, TRBD2 (6 bases). Trimming stripped 7 bases from V and 0 bases from J, with 13 bases between. Per the germline V gene, CDR1 is KGHSH and CDR2 is LQKENI. The CDR3 is made up of 14 amino acids. The full variable domain, completed using reference TRBV18 and TRBJ2-7, is NAGVMQNPRHLVRRRGQEARLRCSPMKGHSHVYWYRQLPEEGLKFMVYLQKENIIDESGMPKERFSAEFPKEGPSILRIQQVVRGDSAAYFCASFKSSASYEQYFGPGTRLTVT.

The rearrangement uses TRBV7-3 and TRBJ2-7, with 7 nucleotides matching TRBD2. CDR1 is SGHTA and CDR2 is FQGTGA in the germline V gene. Trimming cost V 5 bases and J 3 bases; bases outside gene matches: 10. The CDR3 covers 15 residues. CDR3 in amino acids: CASSPGLGNDYEQYF. The CDR3 DNA is TGTGCCAGCAGCCCCGGACTAGGCAATGACTACGAGCAGTACTTC.

The genes are TRBV2 and TRBJ2-7; D unresolved. This CDR3 comprises 14 residues. Between the trimmed V and J ends, which lost 6 bases and 1 base, there was a span of 13 bases. The germline V gene has CDR1 SNHLY and CDR2 FYNNEI. This CDR3 is CASRVGQNSYEQYF. The DNA for the CDR3 is TGTGCCAGCAGGGTGGGCCAGAATTCCTACGAGCAGTACTTC.

The chain joins TRBV19 to TRBJ1-5; the match to TRBD1 covers 7 bases. Germline CDR1 is LNHDA and CDR2 is SQIVND (reference sequence). The CDR3 length is 15 residues. Germline trimming cut 7 bases from V and 0 bases from J; bases unmatched to any gene: 6. The CDR3 nucleotides read TGTGCCAGTAAAACAGGGGTCAGTAGCAATCAGCCCCAGCATTTT. Translation gives CASKTGVSSNQPQHF. Complete variable domain (other parts from reference TRBV19 and TRBJ1-5): DGGITQSPKYLFRKEGQNVTLSCEQNLNHDAMYWYRQDPGQGLRLIYYSQIVNDFQKGDIAEGYSVSREKKESFPLTVTSAQKNPTAFYLCASKTGVSSNQPQHFGDGTRLSIL.

The rearrangement joins TRBV30 to TRBJ1-4, with 7 bases identical to TRBD1. Germline-derived CDR1 and CDR2 are GTSNPN and SVGIG (reference sequence). CDR3 size: 14 residues. Unmatched junction bases numbered 4, after V lost 1 base and J lost 5 bases. The CDR3 DNA sequence: TGTGCCTGGAGTGCCTTGGGACAGAATGAAAAACTGTTTTTT. Translated: CAWSALGQNEKLFF.

The CDR3 region is CATNSGGPDTQYF. In nucleotides, the CDR3 is TGTGCCACCAATAGCGGGGGACCAGATACGCAGTATTTT. The chain has TRBV25-1 and TRBJ2-3; TRBD2 agrees at 9 bases. Germline lookup yields CDR1 MGHDK and CDR2 SYGVNS. The CDR3 covers 13 residues. With 10 bases clipped from V and 4 bases from J, the junction kept 6 bases outside the gene matches.

This clone has only one observation. This sequence joins TRBV5-6 and TRBJ1-1; D is undetermined. Germline V gene sequence: CDR1 SGHDT, CDR2 YYEEEE. This CDR3 spans 14 amino acids. V gave up 3 bases and J gave up 0 bases, with 9 bases separating them. The CDR3 nucleotides read TGTGCCAGCAGCTACTGGACCGTGAACACTGAAGCTTTCTTT. It is translated as CASSYWTVNTEAFF.

V is TRBV15 and J is TRBJ1-3; D is undetermined. The CDR3 totals 16 residues. Per the germline V gene, CDR1 is LNHNV and CDR2 is YYDKDF (reference sequence). Trimming shortened V by 0 bases and J by 0 bases, and 9 bases separated the two germline ends. CDR3 region: CATSRDFPSSGNTIYF. In DNA form, the CDR3 reads TGTGCCACCAGCAGAGATTTTCCGAGCTCTGGAAACACCATATATTTT.

The chain carries TRBV10-2 and TRBJ2-3, with TRBD1 matching over 9 bases. Per the germline V gene, CDR1 is WSHSY and CDR2 is SAAADI. The CDR3 sequence is 15 residues long. V lost 6 bases to trimming and J lost 6 bases; unmatched junction nucleotides: 10. CDR3 in DNA: TGCGCCAGCAGAGAACAGGGGGCCCCCGTGGATACGCAGTATTTT. Amino acids: CASREQGAPVDTQYF.

The gene calls are TRBV19 and TRBJ1-2; D remains ambiguous. The germline V gene encodes CDR1 LNHDA and CDR2 SQIVND (reference sequence). Trimming cost V 7 bases and J 2 bases, with 17 bases left between them. The CDR3 is 15 amino acids. CDR3 amino acids: CASTRIPADNYGYTF. Written as DNA, the CDR3 is TGTGCCAGTACCCGGATCCCGGCTGACAACTATGGCTACACCTTC.

This clone was seen just once. CDR3 in amino acids: CASSFKTDTQYF. CDR3 sequence (DNA): TGCGCCAGCAGCTTCAAAACAGATACGCAGTATTTT. The V and J genes are TRBV5-1 and TRBJ2-3; unclear D gene. The CDR3 has 12 amino acids. Germline assignment: CDR1 SGHRS and CDR2 YFSETQ. V lost 2 bases, J lost 3 bases, and 4 bases lay in between.